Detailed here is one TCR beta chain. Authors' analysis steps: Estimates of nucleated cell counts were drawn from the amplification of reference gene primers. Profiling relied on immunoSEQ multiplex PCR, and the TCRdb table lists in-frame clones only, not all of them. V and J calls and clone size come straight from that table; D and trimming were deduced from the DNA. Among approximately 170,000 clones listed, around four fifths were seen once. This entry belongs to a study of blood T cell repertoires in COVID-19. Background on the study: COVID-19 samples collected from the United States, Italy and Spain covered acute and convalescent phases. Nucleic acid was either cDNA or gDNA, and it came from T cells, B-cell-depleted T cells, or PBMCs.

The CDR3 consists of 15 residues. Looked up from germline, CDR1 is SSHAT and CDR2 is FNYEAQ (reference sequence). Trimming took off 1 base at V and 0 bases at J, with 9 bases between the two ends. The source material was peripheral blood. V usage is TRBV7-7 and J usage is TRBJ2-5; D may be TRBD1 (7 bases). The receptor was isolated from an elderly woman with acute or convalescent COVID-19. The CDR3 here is CASSLVRGDQETQYF. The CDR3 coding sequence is TGTGCCAGCAGCTTAGTCAGGGGGGACCAAGAGACCCAGTACTTC.